Following are 28 T cell receptor beta chains from one sample sequenced in a study of control samples from healthy donors and cancer patients. Libraries were prepared by immunoSEQ multiplex PCR; TCRdb keeps only in-frame clonotypes and omits some of them. In the table there are over 150,000 clones, approximately 94% of which are singletons. The sample taken for sequencing was blood. The receptors originated from a woman under 30 in good health.

V usage is TRBV9 and J usage is TRBJ1-2; no definite D call. Trimming removed 4 bases from V and 6 bases from J, with 13 bases in between. CDR1 is SGDLS and CDR2 is YYNGEE in the germline V gene. The CDR3 extends over 13 amino acids. In nucleotides, the CDR3 is TGTGCCAGCAGCCCAGGCCCGTGGGATGGCTACACCTTC. As protein: CASSPGPWDGYTF.

The chain employs TRBV27 and TRBJ1-1; D possibly corresponds to TRBD1 (6 bases). The CDR3 loop spans 13 amino acids. Germline V gene lookup returns CDR1 MNHEY and CDR2 SMNVEV (reference sequence). V lost 10 bases and J 5 bases, leaving 17 bases between the germline ends. The CDR3, as DNA: TGTGCCACCTCGGGGGCGGGAGGGACTGAAGCTTTCTTT. As protein: CATSGAGGTEAFF.

The V gene is TRBV5-1, the J gene TRBJ2-3; D call uncertain. The CDR3 has 13 amino acids. Germline V lookup: CDR1 SGHRS, CDR2 YFSETQ. Trimming stripped 5 bases from V and 4 bases from J, with 11 bases between. The CDR3 here is CASSPGRADTQYF. CDR3 nucleotides: TGCGCCAGCAGTCCAGGTAGGGCAGATACGCAGTATTTT.

The rearrangement links TRBV7-3 to TRBJ2-1; maybe TRBD2 (7 bases). The CDR3 loop spans 15 amino acids. CDR1 and CDR2 (germline): SGHTA, FQGTGA. Between the trimmed V and J ends, which lost 5 bases and 6 bases, there was a span of 17 bases. In nucleotides, the CDR3 is TGTGCCAGCAGCCCTCCCGGGGGAGGGGGCAATGAGCAGTTCTTC. Its translation is CASSPPGGGGNEQFF.

The V gene is TRBV7-2, the J gene TRBJ1-6; perhaps TRBD1 as D (5 bases). This CDR3 comprises 16 residues. V was trimmed by 1 base and J by 8 bases, leaving 15 bases between them. Per germline, CDR1 SGHTA and CDR2 FQGNSA. In nucleotides, the CDR3 is TGTGCCAGCAGCTTAGGGCAGGGTAGGATCGATTCACCCCTCCACTTT. Protein: CASSLGQGRIDSPLHF.

V gene TRBV10-3 combines with J gene TRBJ2-3, with 10 bases matching TRBD2. This CDR3 has 20 residues. CDR1 ENHRY and CDR2 SYGVKD come from the germline V gene. Losses at the gene ends were 3 bases for V and 4 bases for J; bases not matched to a gene: 19. DNA for the CDR3: TGTGCCATCAGTGAATTTTCTTCAGCGGGAGGGCCAGGAGGGGCAGATACGCAGTATTTT. Its protein product is CAISEFSSAGGPGGADTQYF.

The chain recombines TRBV6-2 or TRBV6-3 with TRBJ1-2, with D unresolved. V shed 5 bases and J shed 6 bases, with 7 bases lying between them. CDR1 MNHEY and CDR2 SVGEGT come from the germline V gene. This CDR3 has 11 residues. The CDR3 protein is CASSRIHGYTF. The CDR3 DNA follows: TGTGCCAGCAGTCGGATTCATGGCTACACCTTC.

The V call is TRBV7-3, the J call TRBJ1-2; D unclear. Germline values: CDR1 SGHTA, CDR2 FQGTGA. The CDR3 has 13 residues. Trimming shortened V by 2 bases and J by 8 bases, and 12 bases separated the two germline ends. CDR3 amino acids: CASSLDPRSGYTF. The CDR3 DNA sequence: TGTGCCAGCAGCTTAGACCCACGGAGCGGCTACACCTTC.

The J gene is TRBJ2-3, the V gene TRBV24-1; 10 positions match TRBD1. Germline-derived CDR1 and CDR2 are KGHDR and SFDVKD. This CDR3 has 17 residues. Trimming removed 0 bases from V and 0 bases from J; junction bases left unmatched: 2. The CDR3 region is CATSDLGTGASTDTQYF. CDR3 DNA: TGTGCCACCAGTGATTTGGGGACAGGGGCTAGCACAGATACGCAGTATTTT.

V and J are TRBV27 and TRBJ2-7; D not resolved. Germline V gene lookup returns CDR1 MNHEY and CDR2 SMNVEV (reference sequence). The CDR3 spans 15 residues. Trimming removed 0 bases from V and 5 bases from J, with 14 bases in between. The CDR3 nucleotides are TGTGCCAGCAGTTTATCCTATGGCCGACGCCACGAGCAGTACTTC. This gives the protein CASSLSYGRRHEQYF.

This clone appeared once. The chain recombines TRBV6-1 with TRBJ1-5; D unresolved. Trimming cost V 3 bases and J 7 bases, with 13 bases left between them. Germline V CDR1 and CDR2: MNHNS, SASEGT. This CDR3 has 14 amino acids. The CDR3 coding sequence is TGTGCCAGCAGTGAGCCGGCCCATCGGCAGCCCCAGCATTTT. It translates to CASSEPAHRQPQHF.

The rearrangement uses TRBV19 and TRBJ2-1; 9 bases match TRBD2. V gave up 3 bases and J gave up 8 bases; unmatched junction bases: 11. Germline V gene sequence: CDR1 LNHDA, CDR2 SQIVND (reference sequence). This CDR3 is 16 amino acids long. The chain's CDR3 is CASSIWKASGAYEQFF. CDR3 DNA: TGTGCCAGTAGTATTTGGAAAGCTAGCGGGGCGTATGAGCAGTTCTTC. Full variable domain (rest looked up from reference TRBV19 and TRBJ2-1): DGGITQSPKYLFRKEGQNVTLSCEQNLNHDAMYWYRQDPGQGLRLIYYSQIVNDFQKGDIAEGYSVSREKKESFPLTVTSAQKNPTAFYLCASSIWKASGAYEQFFGPGTRLTVL.

The J gene is TRBJ1-2, the V gene TRBV2, with 9 bases that match TRBD1. CDR3 length: 18 amino acids. V was pared by 0 bases and J by 2 bases, with 10 bases of the junction left unmatched. Germline CDR1 reads SNHLY; CDR2 reads FYNNEI. CDR3 in amino acids: CASSEAGTGLGTNYGYTF. CDR3 sequence (DNA): TGTGCCAGCAGTGAAGCGGGGACAGGGCTCGGAACAAACTATGGCTACACCTTC.

The chain uses TRBV28 and TRBJ2-7, with 7 bases that match TRBD2. CDR1 is MDHEN, CDR2 SYDVKM, per germline. The CDR3 runs to 17 residues. Germline trimming cut 1 base from V and 0 bases from J; bases unmatched to any gene: 9. The CDR3 protein is CASSLYSSAGSSYEQYF. In DNA, the CDR3 is TGTGCCAGCAGTTTATATTCGTCAGCGGGAAGCTCCTACGAGCAGTACTTC.

The J gene is TRBJ2-1, the V gene TRBV24-1; D is ambiguous. The CDR3 is made up of 12 amino acids. From germline, CDR1 is KGHDR and CDR2 SFDVKD. V gave up 1 base and J gave up 11 bases, with 8 bases separating them. This chain's CDR3 is CATSDFGRQQFF. The CDR3 DNA reads TGTGCCACCAGTGATTTCGGACGTCAGCAGTTCTTC.

This chain uses TRBV27 with TRBJ1-4; TRBD1 matches at 7 bases. The CDR3 contains 14 residues. Losses at the gene ends were 4 bases for V and 8 bases for J; bases not matched to a gene: 7. CDR1 and CDR2 (germline): MNHEY, SMNVEV (reference sequence). CDR3 loop: CASSSQGEGEKLFF. In nucleotides, the CDR3 is TGTGCCAGCAGTTCCCAGGGGGAAGGCGAAAAACTGTTTTTT.

The V gene is TRBV6-1, the J gene TRBJ1-1, with D possibly being TRBD1 (5 bases). The CDR3 contains 13 residues. V lost 3 bases, J lost 0 bases, and 5 bases lay in between. CDR1 is MNHNS and CDR2 is SASEGT in the germline V gene. The DNA of the CDR3 is TGTGCCAGCAGTGACAGGGTGAACACTGAAGCTTTCTTT. As protein: CASSDRVNTEAFF.

This clone was counted a few times. The chain carries TRBV4-2 and TRBJ2-3; tentatively, D is TRBD2 (6 bases). V was cut by 3 bases and J by 0 bases, with 10 bases left in between. The CDR3 loop spans 15 amino acids. Germline V gives CDR1 LGHNA, CDR2 YNFKEQ. CDR3 in DNA: TGTGCCAGCAGCCACGGGGGACCTAGCACAGATACGCAGTATTTT. This encodes CASSHGGPSTDTQYF.

This clone was seen only once. The CDR3 DNA sequence: TGTGCCAGCAGATACCGGGTCCCGAACACTGAAGCTTTCTTT. Translating it yields CASRYRVPNTEAFF. The chain employs TRBV28 and TRBJ1-1, with unresolved D. Trimming removed 6 bases from V and 1 base from J, with 12 bases in between. The germline gives CDR1 MDHEN, CDR2 SYDVKM. This CDR3 region has 14 residues.

The V call is TRBV7-9, the J call TRBJ2-7, with D perhaps matching TRBD1 (5 bases). The germline V gene has CDR1 SEHNR and CDR2 FQNEAQ (reference sequence). The CDR3 contains 15 residues. The V end lost 4 bases, the J end lost 0 bases, and 13 bases lay between the germline ends. This CDR3 is CASSSGAIISYEQYF. In DNA, the CDR3 is TGTGCCAGCAGCTCTGGGGCAATAATCTCCTACGAGCAGTACTTC.

V is TRBV7-2 and J is TRBJ2-2; D call uncertain. CDR1 SGHTA and CDR2 FQGNSA come from the germline V gene. The V and J ends lost 0 bases and 4 bases respectively, with 6 bases between them. The CDR3 length is 14 residues. The CDR3 reads CASSLALSTGELFF. The CDR3 coding sequence is TGTGCCAGCAGCTTAGCATTATCCACCGGGGAGCTGTTTTTT.

The CDR3: CASSVQGFTEAFF. CDR3 coding DNA: TGTGCCAGCAGTGTCCAGGGTTTCACTGAAGCTTTCTTT. The rearrangement links TRBV25-1 to TRBJ1-1; tentative D call: TRBD1 (5 bases). V was shortened by 4 bases and J by 4 bases, with 10 bases between the two germline ends. The CDR3 loop spans 13 amino acids. Germline lookup yields CDR1 MGHDK and CDR2 SYGVNS.

The chain employs TRBV9 and TRBJ2-1; D is possibly TRBD2 (6 bases). This CDR3 has 15 residues. Germline CDR1 and CDR2: SGDLS and YYNGEE. V was shortened by 3 bases and J by 0 bases, with 10 bases between the two germline ends. CDR3 protein: CASSARDFSYNEQFF. CDR3 coding DNA: TGTGCCAGCAGCGCCCGGGACTTCTCCTACAATGAGCAGTTCTTC.

This clone was seen once. The chain carries TRBV6-2 or TRBV6-3 and TRBJ2-7, with 7 bases matching TRBD2. From germline, CDR1 is MNHEY and CDR2 SVGEGT. V was clipped by 5 bases and J by 5 bases; unmatched bases: 12. The CDR3 spans 15 residues. This CDR3 reads CASSKGSERGNEQYF. Written as DNA, the CDR3 is TGTGCCAGCAGTAAAGGTAGCGAGCGGGGTAACGAGCAGTACTTC.

J is TRBJ1-2 and V is TRBV2; a possible D gene is TRBD1 (5 bases). This CDR3 spans 13 amino acids. CDR1 is SNHLY, CDR2 FYNNEI, per germline. Trimming left V 2 bases short and J 6 bases short, with 10 bases between. The CDR3 bases are TGTGCCAGCAGTGAATCCAGGGAGAATGGCTACACCTTC. It encodes CASSESRENGYTF.

This chain's CDR3 is CASSFGTRRGGGYTF. CDR3 sequence (DNA): TGTGCCAGCAGTTTTGGGACAAGAAGGGGAGGAGGCTACACCTTC. The gene calls are TRBV28 and TRBJ1-2; tentatively, D is TRBD1 (6 bases). Germline V gene sequence: CDR1 MDHEN, CDR2 SYDVKM. The CDR3 consists of 15 residues. Trimming cost V 3 bases and J 8 bases, with 19 bases left between them.

CDR3 residues: CASSLSAGGNNEQFF. The CDR3 DNA sequence: TGTGCCAGCAGCTTGTCGGCAGGGGGGAACAATGAGCAGTTCTTC. This chain connects TRBV5-4 to TRBJ2-1; a possible D gene is TRBD1 (7 bases). CDR1 and CDR2 from the germline V gene are SGHNT and YYREEE (reference sequence). This CDR3 region has 15 residues. The V and J ends lost 1 base and 5 bases respectively, with 13 bases between them.

The CDR3 bases are TGTGCCAGCAGTTACTCGATTCGGGGGGCCAACGTCCTGACTTTC. This codes for CASSYSIRGANVLTF. This rearrangement joins TRBV6-5 to TRBJ2-6; no clear D. The ends were cut back, 0 bases at V and 4 bases at J, with 7 bases in the middle. The CDR3 is made up of 15 amino acids. The germline V gene has CDR1 MNHEY and CDR2 SVGAGI.